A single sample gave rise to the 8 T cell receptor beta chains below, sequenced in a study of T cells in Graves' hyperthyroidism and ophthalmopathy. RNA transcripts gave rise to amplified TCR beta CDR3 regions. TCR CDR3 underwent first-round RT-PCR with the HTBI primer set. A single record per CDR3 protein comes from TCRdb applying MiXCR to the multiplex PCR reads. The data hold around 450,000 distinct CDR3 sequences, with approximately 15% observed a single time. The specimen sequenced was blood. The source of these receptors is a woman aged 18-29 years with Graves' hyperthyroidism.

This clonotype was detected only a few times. The CDR3 is CSAREIISPGRPNTEAFF. In nucleotides, the CDR3 is TGCAGTGCTAGAGAGATTATATCCCCGGGCCGGCCGAACACTGAAGCTTTCTTT. V gene TRBV20-1 combines with J gene TRBJ1-1, with no clear D. The V and J ends lost 0 bases and 1 base respectively, with 21 bases between them. There are 18 residues in the CDR3. The germline gives CDR1 DFQATT, CDR2 SNEGSKA (reference sequence).

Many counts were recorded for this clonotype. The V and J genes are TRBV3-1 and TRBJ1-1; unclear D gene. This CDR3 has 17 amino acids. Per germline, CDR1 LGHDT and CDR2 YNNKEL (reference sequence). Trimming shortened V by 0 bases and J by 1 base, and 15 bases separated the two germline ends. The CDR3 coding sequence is TGTGCCAGCAGCCAAGATAGGAGGCACAGAACGAACACTGAAGCTTTCTTT. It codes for CASSQDRRHRTNTEAFF.

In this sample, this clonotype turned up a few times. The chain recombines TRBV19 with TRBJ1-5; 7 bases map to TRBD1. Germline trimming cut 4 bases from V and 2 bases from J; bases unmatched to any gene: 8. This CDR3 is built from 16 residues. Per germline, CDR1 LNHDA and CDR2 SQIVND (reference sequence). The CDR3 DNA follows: TGTGCCAGTAGTAAAGAACAGGGGTTAGGCAATCAGCCCCAGCATTTT. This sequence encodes CASSKEQGLGNQPQHF. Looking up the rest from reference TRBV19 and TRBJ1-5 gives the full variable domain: DGGITQSPKYLFRKEGQNVTLSCEQNLNHDAMYWYRQDPGQGLRLIYYSQIVNDFQKGDIAEGYSVSREKKESFPLTVTSAQKNPTAFYLCASSKEQGLGNQPQHFGDGTRLSIL.

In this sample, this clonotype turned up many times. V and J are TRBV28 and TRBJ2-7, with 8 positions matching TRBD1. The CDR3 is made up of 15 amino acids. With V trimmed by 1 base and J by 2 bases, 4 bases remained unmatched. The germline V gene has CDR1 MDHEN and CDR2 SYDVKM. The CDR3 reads CASSLFGTGPYEQYF. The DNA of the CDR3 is TGTGCCAGCAGTTTATTCGGGACAGGACCCTACGAGCAGTACTTC.

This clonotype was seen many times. The DNA of the CDR3 is TGCAGCGTTGCAGGGGGCAAAAATCAGCCCCAGCATTTT. Translated: CSVAGGKNQPQHF. The chain has TRBV29-1 and TRBJ1-5, with TRBD1 matching over 8 bases. CDR1 and CDR2 from the germline V gene are SQVTM and ANQGSEA. This CDR3 region has 13 residues. V lost 4 bases and J lost 4; bases outside the gene matches: 3.

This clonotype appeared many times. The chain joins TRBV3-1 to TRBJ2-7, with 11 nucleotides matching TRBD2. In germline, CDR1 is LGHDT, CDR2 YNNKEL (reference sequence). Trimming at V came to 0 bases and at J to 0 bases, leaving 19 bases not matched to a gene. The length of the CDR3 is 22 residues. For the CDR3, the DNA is TGTGCCAGCAGCCAAGAGACGGTGTACGCGGGACTAGCGGCCAAGAGCTCCTACGAGCAGTACTTC. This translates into CASSQETVYAGLAAKSSYEQYF.

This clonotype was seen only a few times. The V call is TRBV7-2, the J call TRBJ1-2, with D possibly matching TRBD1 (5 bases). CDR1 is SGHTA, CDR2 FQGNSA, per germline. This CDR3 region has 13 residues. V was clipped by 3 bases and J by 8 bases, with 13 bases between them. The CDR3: CASSFGGEDGYTF. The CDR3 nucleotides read TGTGCCAGCAGCTTCGGGGGAGAGGACGGCTACACCTTC.

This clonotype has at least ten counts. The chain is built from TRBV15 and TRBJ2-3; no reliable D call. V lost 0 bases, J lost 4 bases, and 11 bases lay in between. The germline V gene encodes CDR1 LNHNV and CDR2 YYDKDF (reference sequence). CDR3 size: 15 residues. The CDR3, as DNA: TGTGCCACCAGCAGAGACGGCAGCGTCGCAGATACGCAGTATTTT. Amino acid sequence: CATSRDGSVADTQYF.